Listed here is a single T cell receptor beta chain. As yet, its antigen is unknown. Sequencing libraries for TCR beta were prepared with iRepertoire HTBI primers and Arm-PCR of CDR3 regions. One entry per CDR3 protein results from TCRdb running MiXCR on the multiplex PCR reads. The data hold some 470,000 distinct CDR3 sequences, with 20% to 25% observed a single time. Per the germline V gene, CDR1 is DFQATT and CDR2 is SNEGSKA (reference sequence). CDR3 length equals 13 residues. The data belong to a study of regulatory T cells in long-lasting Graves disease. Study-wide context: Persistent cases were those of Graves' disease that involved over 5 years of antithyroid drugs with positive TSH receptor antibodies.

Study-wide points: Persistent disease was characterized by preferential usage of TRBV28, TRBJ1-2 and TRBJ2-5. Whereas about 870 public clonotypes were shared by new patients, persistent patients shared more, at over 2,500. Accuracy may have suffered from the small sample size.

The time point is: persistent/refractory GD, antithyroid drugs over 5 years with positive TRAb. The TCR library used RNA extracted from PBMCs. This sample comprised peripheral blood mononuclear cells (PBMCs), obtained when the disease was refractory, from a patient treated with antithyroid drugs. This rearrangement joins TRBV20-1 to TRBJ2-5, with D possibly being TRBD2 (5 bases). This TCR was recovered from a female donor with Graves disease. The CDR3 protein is CSQIRARRRDQYF. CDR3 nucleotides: TGCAGCCAGATACGAGCGAGGCGACGGGACCAGTACTTC.